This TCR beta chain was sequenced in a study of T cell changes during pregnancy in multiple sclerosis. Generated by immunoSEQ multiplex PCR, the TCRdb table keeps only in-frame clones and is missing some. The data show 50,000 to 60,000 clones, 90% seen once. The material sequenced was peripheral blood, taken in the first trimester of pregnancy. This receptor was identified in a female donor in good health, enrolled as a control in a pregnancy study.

CDR3 protein: CASSGGKVFGYTF. DNA of the CDR3: TGCGCCAGCAGCGGGGGCAAGGTTTTTGGCTACACCTTC. The V and J genes are TRBV5-1 and TRBJ1-2; D perhaps matches TRBD1 (6 bases). The CDR3 contains 13 residues. V was clipped by 4 bases and J by 7 bases, with 14 bases between them. Germline V gene sequence: CDR1 SGHRS, CDR2 YFSETQ. Complete variable domain (other parts from reference TRBV5-1 and TRBJ1-2): KAGVTQTPRYLIKTRGQQVTLSCSPISGHRSVSWYQQTPGQGLQFLFEYFSETQRNKGNFPGRFSGRQFSNSRSEMNVSTLELGDSALYLCASSGGKVFGYTFGSGTRLTVV.